The following is a T cell receptor (beta chain) sequence with its context. The sequenced target, TCR beta, came from blood CD8+ and CD4+ T cells. The multiple sclerosis control cohort comprised treatment-naive individuals presenting with stable or active relapsing-remitting disease. This specimen comes from a study of CD8 T cells in Susac syndrome. It was with random hexamers that roughly 0.45 to 1 ug RNA was reverse transcribed. TCRdb reanalysed the immunoSEQ multiplex PCR reads using MiXCR and keeps one entry per CDR3 protein. The data show about 300,000 distinct CDR3 sequences, just over 90% seen once. The receptor was isolated from a human donor with multiple sclerosis. Sequencing input: CD4+ T cells from PBMCs.

CDR3 nucleotides: TGTGCCAGCAGCCAAGAACGCACAGATACGCAGTATTTT. Encoded protein: CASSQERTDTQYF. The chain is built from TRBV11-2 and TRBJ2-3; D is undetermined. V lost 5 bases, J lost 1 base, and 7 bases lay in between. The length of the CDR3 is 13 residues. The germline CDR1 and CDR2 sequences are SGHAT and FQNNGV.